The following is a T cell receptor beta chain sequence with its context. What it recognizes is unknown. This entry belongs to a study of long-term antiretroviral therapy in people with HIV. Overall study findings and caveats: The clones with expansion before ART were dominant in the repertoire at all time points.

The CDR3 consists of 12 residues. Trimming took off 4 bases at V and 8 bases at J, with 9 bases between the two ends. Germline lookup yields CDR1 SGHVS and CDR2 FNYEAQ. Runs used v3.0 of the immunoSEQ assay and were done at survey level. TCRdb's table, derived via immunoSEQ multiplex PCR, lists solely in-frame clones and lacks some. This table holds tens of thousands of clones, 65% to 90% found once. The receptor was derived from a man between 18 and 29 years old with HIV. The sequencing here drew on unsorted PBMCs, taken approximately 3.3 years after starting antiretroviral therapy. V usage is TRBV7-6 and J usage is TRBJ2-1; D is possibly TRBD2 (5 bases). The CDR3 loop reads CASSSQEDEQFF. CDR3 coding DNA: TGTGCCAGCAGCTCCCAGGAGGATGAGCAGTTCTTC.